This T cell receptor beta chain was profiled in a study of shared clonotypes between healthy human individuals. TCRdb's table, derived via immunoSEQ multiplex PCR, lists solely in-frame clones and lacks some. The profile covers around 1.9 million clones, with around 93% appearing a single time and about 1.8% taken by the ten largest. Notes on the study in general: It was only blood that was sampled, and tissue repertoires likely differ. Non-shared clonotypes showed lower generation probabilities than clonotypes common to all four donors.

With 4 bases clipped from V and 5 bases from J, the junction kept 9 bases outside the gene matches. The CDR3 length is 15 residues. In germline, CDR1 is SGHNT, CDR2 YYREEE (reference sequence). On this clone: Its antigen is unknown.

Terminally differentiated effector memory CD45RA+ cells were excluded from the naive CD8 cells, which were CD45RO-negative and positively selected for CCR7. The chain has TRBV5-4 and TRBJ2-7; TRBD1 matches 10 bases. Sequencing was done on a sample of naive CD8+ T cells from PBMCs. The origin of this receptor is a man in his late teens or twenties in good health. Some clones in this sample may be carry-over from other donors' samples. The chain's CDR3 is CASSSRDRGYHEQYF. The DNA of the CDR3 is TGTGCCAGCAGCAGCCGGGACAGGGGTTACCACGAGCAGTACTTC.